The entry that follows covers one T cell receptor beta chain sequence. Its specificity is unknown. This sample was included in a study of T cell responses to AZD1222 COVID-19 vaccine. The study, taken as a whole, reports: Vaccine-associated CD4 TCRs ranged over spike, dominating at 160-218 and 743-854.

CDR1 SQVTM and CDR2 ANQGSEA come from the germline V gene. The CDR3 has 11 amino acids. V was trimmed by 5 bases and J by 3 bases, leaving 6 bases between them. Here immunoSEQ multiplex PCR was the method, and the copy in TCRdb shows in-frame clones only, minus some. The profile shows some 140,000 clones, about nine tenths of them singletons. Sample: peripheral blood, taken on day 0 of MenACWY control vaccination. This TCR derives from an adult in good health. The J gene is TRBJ2-3, the V gene TRBV29-1; D is undetermined. The CDR3 protein is CSVRATDTQYF. DNA for the CDR3: TGCAGCGTTCGGGCGACAGATACGCAGTATTTT.